These T cell receptor beta chains were read from a single sample in a study of HIV-infected children after antiretroviral therapy interruption. TCRdb redid the calling of the 3' RACE reads with MiXCR, one entry per CDR3 protein. The table lists tens of thousands of distinct CDR3 sequences, around 7% of them singletons. Sequencing used CD45RA+ CD4+ T cells from PBMCs, pooled from several time points, obtained from a donor given antiretroviral therapy, either interrupted or continuous. The source is a pool of human donors with HIV. CDR3s include the opening cysteine and the closing phenylalanine or tryptophan. A D gene is named only where the DNA matches it firmly. Where a row states a size, it is once, few, many or the class of an expanded clone; other rows omit it.

TRBV20-1	NA	few	13	TRBJ2-1	TGCAGTGGATTTTGGGGCTTCTACAATGAGCAGTTCTTC	CSGFWGFYNEQFF
TRBV6-5	TRBD2	many	17	TRBJ2-7	TGTGCCAGCAGTCCTGAAAGACTAGCGGGGAACCTTTACGAGCAGTACTTC	CASSPERLAGNLYEQYF
TRBV24-1	NA	NA	11	TRBJ2-1	TGTGCCACCAGGGAGGGGGACATAATGTTCTTC	CATREGDIMFF
TRBV29-1	NA	many	13	TRBJ2-3	TGCAGCGTTGGCGGAGTAAGCACAGATACGCAGTATTTT	CSVGGVSTDTQYF
TRBV6-6	NA	NA	12	TRBJ2-1	TGTGCCAGCAGTTATAGAACCAATGAGCAGTTCTTC	CASSYRTNEQFF
TRBV13	NA	many	17	TRBJ2-3	TGTGCCAGCAGCTTACCCGGATCGTTGCGGTCCACAGATACGCAGTATTTT	CASSLPGSLRSTDTQYF
TRBV24-1	NA	many	17	TRBJ1-4	TGTGCCACCAGTGATTTGTCACACTCCCGGGGTAATGAAAAACTGTTTTTT	CATSDLSHSRGNEKLFF
TRBV2	NA	NA	17	TRBJ1-4	TGTGCCAGCAGTGAGATCACCTTAAAGGGGCGCGATGAAAAACTGTTTTTT	CASSEITLKGRDEKLFF
TRBV28	TRBD2	many	14	TRBJ2-7	TGTGCCAGCAGGAACGGGGGGGGAGGCTACGAGCAGTACTTC	CASRNGGGGYEQYF
TRBV6-5	TRBD1	few	16	TRBJ2-7	TGTGCCAGCAGCCTCACCGGCAGGGGGCCCTCCTACGAGCAGTACTTC	CASSLTGRGPSYEQYF
TRBV18	NA	few	17	TRBJ1-1	TGTGCCAGCTCTCTACTGGAGGGGAAGGGCCAGAACACTGAAGCTTTCTTT	CASSLLEGKGQNTEAFF
TRBV18	NA	NA	14	TRBJ2-1	TGTGCCAGCTCACCCTCGACTAGATACAATGAGCAGTTCTTC	CASSPSTRYNEQFF
TRBV28	TRBD1	many	14	TRBJ2-7	TGTGCTAGCAGTTCTGGGACAGGGGGCGATGAACAGTACTTC	CASSSGTGGDEQYF
TRBV9	NA	many	15	TRBJ2-2	TGTGCCAGCAGCCCGAGCGGAGCGAACACCGGGGAGCTGTTTTTT	CASSPSGANTGELFF
TRBV2	NA	few	13	TRBJ2-2	TGTGCCAACAGCGACTGGGGGGCCGGGCAGCTCTACTTT	CANSDWGAGQLYF
TRBV12-3/TRBV12-4	TRBD1	many	14	TRBJ1-2	TGTGCCAGCAGAATAGGGGGCGGGATCTATGGCTACACCTTC	CASRIGGGIYGYTF
TRBV6-2/TRBV6-3	NA	NA	16	TRBJ2-3	TGTGCCAGCAGTGATGCTGGGGGGCCTAGTGCAGAAACGCTGTATTTT	CASSDAGGPSAETLYF
TRBV7-6	NA	many	13	TRBJ2-5	TGTGCCAGCAGCTTACACAACCAAGAGACCCAGTACTTC	CASSLHNQETQYF
TRBV11-2	NA	many	15	TRBJ2-1	TGTGCCAGCAGCCCAGTGGAGGGGCCGTACAATGAGCAGTTCTTC	CASSPVEGPYNEQFF
TRBV11-2	TRBD2	many	17	TRBJ2-3	TGTGCCAGCAGCTTAGATCGAACTAGCGGGTACCAAGATACGCAGTATTTT	CASSLDRTSGYQDTQYF
TRBV19	NA	few	16	TRBJ2-5	TGTGCCAGTAGTATCGTCCCGGGACACCAGAAAGAGACCCAGTACTTC	CASSIVPGHQKETQYF
TRBV19	NA	many	11	TRBJ2-7	TGTGCCAGCAGGGACGACTATGAACAGTACTTC	CASRDDYEQYF
TRBV7-4	NA	NA	15	TRBJ2-3	TGTGCCAGCAGTACCCGGATTGCCGGGACAGATACGCAGTATTTT	CASSTRIAGTDTQYF
TRBV6-6	NA	many	14	TRBJ2-7	TGTGCCAGCGGTGAACTGGGGGGGCGCTATGAACAGTACTTC	CASGELGGRYEQYF
TRBV23-1	NA	many	15	TRBJ2-5	TGCGCCATCACAGTCTCCCCAGACCAAAAAGAGACCCAGTACTTC	CAITVSPDQKETQYF
TRBV2	TRBD1	many	12	TRBJ2-7	TGTGCCAGCAGCCGACAGGGCCCCGAGCAGTACTTC	CASSRQGPEQYF
TRBV20-1	NA	many	12	TRBJ2-2	TGCAGTGCTATCCTTCGGCACGGGGAGCTGTTTTTT	CSAILRHGELFF
TRBV12-3/TRBV12-4	NA	NA	14	TRBJ1-4	TGTGCCAGCAGTTTGGGAGTAGGAAATGAAAAACTGTTTTTT	CASSLGVGNEKLFF
TRBV11-2	TRBD1	NA	16	TRBJ2-4	TGTGCCAGCAGCCCAGGGGGCGAAGGAGCCAAAAACATTCAGTACTTC	CASSPGGEGAKNIQYF
TRBV3-1	NA	NA	13	TRBJ2-7	TGTGCCAGCAGCCCCCGACAGTCATACGAGCAGTACTTC	CASSPRQSYEQYF
TRBV28	TRBD1	NA	16	TRBJ1-4	TGTGCCAGCAGTTCGACAGGGGGCATAGCTAATGAAAAACTGTTTTTT	CASSSTGGIANEKLFF
TRBV28	NA	many	16	TRBJ1-1	TGTGCCAGCAGAAAGTATGGATGGTCACCTGACACTGAAGCTTTCTTT	CASRKYGWSPDTEAFF
TRBV18	TRBD1	many	13	TRBJ1-1	TGTGCCAGCTCAACGGACAGGGACACTGAAGCTTTCTTT	CASSTDRDTEAFF
TRBV27	TRBD2	many	15	TRBJ2-7	TGTGCCAGCAGTTTTCGGGGGGGCCCTTCTACGGAGCAGTACTTC	CASSFRGGPSTEQYF
TRBV4-1	NA	once	15	TRBJ2-3	TGCGCCAGCAGCCTAAACACGGGGGTAACAGATACGCAGTATTTT	CASSLNTGVTDTQYF
TRBV4-1	NA	NA	15	TRBJ1-2	TGCGCCAGCAGCCGCCCGGGACATACCAACTATGGCTACACCTTC	CASSRPGHTNYGYTF
TRBV5-1	NA	many	14	TRBJ1-1	TGCGCCAGCAGCTGGGTCGCCGGAGACACTGAAGCTTTCTTT	CASSWVAGDTEAFF
TRBV25-1	TRBD1	many	15	TRBJ2-1	TGTGCCAGCAGTGAATTTGGGACAGGGAGGCATGAGCAGTTCTTC	CASSEFGTGRHEQFF
TRBV29-1	NA	many	12	TRBJ2-4	TGCAGCGTTGAAGAAGTGCGGGGTCATCAGTACTTC	CSVEEVRGHQYF
TRBV28	NA	many	20	TRBJ1-2	TGTGCCAGCAGTTTTAAGTTCTCCTCAATGGGAAGGGCGCGTCGCTATGGCTACACCTTC	CASSFKFSSMGRARRYGYTF
TRBV11-2	NA	many	14	TRBJ1-1	TGTGCCAGCAGCTCCAGGGAAGGGAGGGCTGAAGCTTTCTTT	CASSSREGRAEAFF
TRBV6-5	TRBD1	many	14	TRBJ2-7	TGTGCCAGCAGTTACGACAGGGTCGATCACGAGCAGTACTTC	CASSYDRVDHEQYF
TRBV6-4	NA	NA	14	TRBJ2-2	TGTGCCAGCCGGGGCAGAGGGAACACCGGGGAGCTGTTTTTT	CASRGRGNTGELFF
TRBV4-2	NA	few	20	TRBJ2-2	TGTGCCAGCAGCCAAGATCGGATTAGGGCGGGGGCCCCGATTCTCCGGGAGCTGTTTTTT	CASSQDRIRAGAPILRELFF
TRBV19	TRBD2	many	14	TRBJ2-1	TGTGCCAGTAAATACCTAGCGGGGGTCAATGAGCAGTTCTTC	CASKYLAGVNEQFF
TRBV28	NA	NA	13	TRBJ2-5	TGTGCCAGCAGTCTGACAGGGAGGGAGACCCAGTACTTC	CASSLTGRETQYF
TRBV2	TRBD1	NA	14	TRBJ2-1	TGTGCCAACAACAAACGGGACAGTGGTCGTGAGCAGTTCTTC	CANNKRDSGREQFF
TRBV7-9	NA	many	15	TRBJ2-1	TGTGCCAGCAGCTCCCTAGAGTGGGGGCACAATGAGCAGTTCTTC	CASSSLEWGHNEQFF
TRBV12-3/TRBV12-4	NA	NA	15	TRBJ1-5	TGTGCCATCTCCGACCTTAAGGGAAGCAATCAGCCCCAGCATTTT	CAISDLKGSNQPQHF
TRBV20-1	NA	many	15	TRBJ2-1	TGCAGTGCCCCCCGAAGAGCGGAGGGGGACAATGAGCAGTTCTTC	CSAPRRAEGDNEQFF
TRBV20-1	TRBD1	many	16	TRBJ2-1	TGCAGTGCTAGAGATCCAAGGACAGGGAACTACAATGAGCAGTTCTTC	CSARDPRTGNYNEQFF
TRBV11-1	NA	many	17	TRBJ1-4	TGTGCCAGCAGCTTAAGGGGTAGGAGAACAACTAATGAAAAACTGTTTTTT	CASSLRGRRTTNEKLFF
TRBV5-1	NA	many	14	TRBJ1-5	TGCGCCAGCAGCTTGGGTAGCGGCAATCAGCCCCAGCATTTT	CASSLGSGNQPQHF
TRBV19	TRBD2	many	15	TRBJ2-3	TGTGCCAGTAGAGCACTAGCGGGAGTCCCAGATACGCAGTATTTT	CASRALAGVPDTQYF
TRBV3-1	NA	NA	15	TRBJ2-7	TGTGCCAGCAGCCGTCTTACCGGGAGCCTCGGAGAGCAGTACTTC	CASSRLTGSLGEQYF
TRBV12-3/TRBV12-4	NA	NA	17	TRBJ1-6	TGTGCCAGCAGTCCCCTAAACATATTAGAATCTAATTCACCCCTCCACTTT	CASSPLNILESNSPLHF
TRBV12-3/TRBV12-4	TRBD2	few	17	TRBJ2-1	TGTGCCAGCAGTTTAGAGAGCGGGAGGAGCTCCTACAATGAGCAGTTCTTC	CASSLESGRSSYNEQFF
TRBV27	NA	many	17	TRBJ2-1	TGTGCCAGCAGCTGGGGGTTTAAGGGTAGATCCTACAATGAGCAGTTCTTC	CASSWGFKGRSYNEQFF
TRBV5-1	NA	many	13	TRBJ2-7	TGCGCCAGCAGCCCCGGGGCAGCGCGCGAGCAGTACTTC	CASSPGAAREQYF
TRBV6-5	NA	NA	14	TRBJ2-5	TGTGCCAGCAGTTTAGACACGTACCAAGAGACCCAGTACTTC	CASSLDTYQETQYF